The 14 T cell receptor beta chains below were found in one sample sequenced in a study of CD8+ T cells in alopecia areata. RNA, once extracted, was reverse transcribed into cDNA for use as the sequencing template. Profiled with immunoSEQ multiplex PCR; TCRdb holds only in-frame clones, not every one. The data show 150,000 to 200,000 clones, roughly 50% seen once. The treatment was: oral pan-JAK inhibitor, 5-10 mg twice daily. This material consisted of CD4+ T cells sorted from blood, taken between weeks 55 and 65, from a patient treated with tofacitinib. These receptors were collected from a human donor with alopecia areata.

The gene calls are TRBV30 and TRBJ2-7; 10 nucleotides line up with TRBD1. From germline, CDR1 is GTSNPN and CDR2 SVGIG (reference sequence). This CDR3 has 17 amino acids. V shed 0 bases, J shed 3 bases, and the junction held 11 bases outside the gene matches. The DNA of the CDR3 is TGTGCCTGGAGTGTAGCGGGACAGGGGAACACCGACTACGAGCAGTACTTC. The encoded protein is CAWSVAGQGNTDYEQYF. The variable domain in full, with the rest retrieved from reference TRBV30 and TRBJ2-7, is SQTIHQWPATLVQPVGSPLSLECTVEGTSNPNLYWYRQAAGRGLQLLFYSVGIGQISSEVPQNLSASRPQDRQFILSSKKLLLSDSGFYLCAWSVAGQGNTDYEQYFGPGTRLTVT.

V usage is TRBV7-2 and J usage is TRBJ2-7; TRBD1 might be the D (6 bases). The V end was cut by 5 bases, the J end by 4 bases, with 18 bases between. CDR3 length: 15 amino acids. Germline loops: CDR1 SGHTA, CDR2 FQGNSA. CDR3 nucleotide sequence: TGTGCCAGCAGCCCTCAGTGGACAGATACATACGAGCAGTACTTC. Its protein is CASSPQWTDTYEQYF.

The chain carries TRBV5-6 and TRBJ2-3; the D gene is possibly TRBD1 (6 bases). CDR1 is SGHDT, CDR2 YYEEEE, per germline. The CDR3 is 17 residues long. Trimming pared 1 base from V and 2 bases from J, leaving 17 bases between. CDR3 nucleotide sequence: TGTGCCAGCAGCTTGAGGATAAGACAGGAAATCACAGATACGCAGTATTTT. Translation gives CASSLRIRQEITDTQYF.

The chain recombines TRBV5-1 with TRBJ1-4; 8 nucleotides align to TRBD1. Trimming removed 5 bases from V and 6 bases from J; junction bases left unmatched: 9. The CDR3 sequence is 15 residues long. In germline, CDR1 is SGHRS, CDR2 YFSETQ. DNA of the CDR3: TGCGCCAGCAGGACCGGGACAGGATCGTATGAAAAACTGTTTTTT. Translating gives CASRTGTGSYEKLFF.

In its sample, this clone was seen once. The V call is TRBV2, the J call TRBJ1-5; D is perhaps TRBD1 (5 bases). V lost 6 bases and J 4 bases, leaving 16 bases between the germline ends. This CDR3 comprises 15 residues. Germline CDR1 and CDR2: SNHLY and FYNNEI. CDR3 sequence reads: CASRARRGGNQPQHF. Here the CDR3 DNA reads TGTGCCAGCAGGGCTAGAAGGGGCGGGAATCAGCCCCAGCATTTT.

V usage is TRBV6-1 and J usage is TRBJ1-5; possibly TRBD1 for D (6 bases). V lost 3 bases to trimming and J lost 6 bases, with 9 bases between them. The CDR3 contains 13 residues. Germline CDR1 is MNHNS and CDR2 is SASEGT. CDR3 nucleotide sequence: TGTGCCAGCAGTGACCAGGGGAGTCAGCCCCAGCATTTT. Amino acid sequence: CASSDQGSQPQHF.

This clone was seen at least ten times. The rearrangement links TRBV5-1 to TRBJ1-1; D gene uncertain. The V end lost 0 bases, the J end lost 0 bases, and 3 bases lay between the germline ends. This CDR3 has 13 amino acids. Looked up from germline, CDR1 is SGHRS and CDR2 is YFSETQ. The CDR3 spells CASSLAVNTEAFF. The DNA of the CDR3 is TGCGCCAGCAGCTTGGCTGTGAACACTGAAGCTTTCTTT.

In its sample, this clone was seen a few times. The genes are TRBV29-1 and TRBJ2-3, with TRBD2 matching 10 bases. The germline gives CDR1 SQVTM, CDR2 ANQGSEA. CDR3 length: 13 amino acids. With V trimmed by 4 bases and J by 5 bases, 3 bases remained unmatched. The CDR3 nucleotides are TGCAGCGTTGTTCTAGCGGGGGTAGATACGCAGTATTTT. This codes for CSVVLAGVDTQYF.

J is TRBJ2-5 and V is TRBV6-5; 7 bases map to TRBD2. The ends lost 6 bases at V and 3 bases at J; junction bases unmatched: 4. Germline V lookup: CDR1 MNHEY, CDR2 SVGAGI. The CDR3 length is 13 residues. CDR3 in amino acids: CASSSGVKETQYF. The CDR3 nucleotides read TGTGCCAGCAGCAGCGGGGTCAAAGAGACCCAGTACTTC.

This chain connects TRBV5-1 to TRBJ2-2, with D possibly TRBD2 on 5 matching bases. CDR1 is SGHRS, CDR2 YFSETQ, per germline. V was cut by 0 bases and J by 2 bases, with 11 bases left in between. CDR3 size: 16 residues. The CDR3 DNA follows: TGCGCCAGCAGCTTGGCTGACGGAGGCAACACCGGGGAGCTGTTTTTT. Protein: CASSLADGGNTGELFF.

The CDR3 coding sequence is TGTGCCAGCAGTCTGGACAGCATGAACACTGAAGCTTTCTTT. This codes for CASSLDSMNTEAFF. The chain carries TRBV27 and TRBJ1-1, with D possibly TRBD1 on 6 matching bases. V was clipped by 5 bases and J by 0 bases, with 10 bases between them. This CDR3 spans 14 amino acids. CDR1 is MNHEY and CDR2 is SMNVEV in the germline V gene (reference sequence).

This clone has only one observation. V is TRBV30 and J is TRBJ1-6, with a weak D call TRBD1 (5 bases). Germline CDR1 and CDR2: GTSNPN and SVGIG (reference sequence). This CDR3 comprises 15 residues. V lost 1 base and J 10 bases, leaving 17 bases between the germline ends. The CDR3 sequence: CAWSANRLEGSPLHF. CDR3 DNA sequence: TGTGCCTGGAGTGCCAACAGGTTGGAGGGGTCACCCCTCCACTTT.

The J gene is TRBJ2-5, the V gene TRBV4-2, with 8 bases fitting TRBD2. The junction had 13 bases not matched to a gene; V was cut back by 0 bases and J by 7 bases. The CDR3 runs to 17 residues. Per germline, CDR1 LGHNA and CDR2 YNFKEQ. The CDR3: CASSQDRASGSSGTQYF. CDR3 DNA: TGTGCCAGCAGCCAAGATAGGGCTAGCGGGTCGTCAGGGACCCAGTACTTC.

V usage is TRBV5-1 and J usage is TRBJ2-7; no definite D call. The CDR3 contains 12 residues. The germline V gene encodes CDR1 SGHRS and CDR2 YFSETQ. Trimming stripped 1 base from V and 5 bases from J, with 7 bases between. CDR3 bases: TGCGCCAGCAGCTTGTATGTCCACGAGCAGTACTTC. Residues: CASSLYVHEQYF.